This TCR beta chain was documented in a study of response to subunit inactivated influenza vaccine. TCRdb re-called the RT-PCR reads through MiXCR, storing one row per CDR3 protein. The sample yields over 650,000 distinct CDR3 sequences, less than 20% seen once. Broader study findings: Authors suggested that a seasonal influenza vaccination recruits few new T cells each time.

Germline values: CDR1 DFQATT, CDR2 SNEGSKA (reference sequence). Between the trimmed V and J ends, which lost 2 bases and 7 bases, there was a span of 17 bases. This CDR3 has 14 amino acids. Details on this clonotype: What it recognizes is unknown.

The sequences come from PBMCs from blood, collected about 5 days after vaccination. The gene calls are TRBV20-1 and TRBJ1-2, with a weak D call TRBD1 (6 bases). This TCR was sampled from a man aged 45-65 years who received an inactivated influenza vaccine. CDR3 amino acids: CSARRSTGRTGYTF. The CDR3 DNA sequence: TGCAGTGCTAGAAGATCTACAGGGAGGACTGGCTACACCTTC.